The entry below describes one T cell receptor (beta chain). Antigen: not known. These data belong to a study of cytotoxic CD8 clonotypes in ibrutinib-treated CLL. Study conclusions and caveats: Baseline clonality, higher than in age-matched healthy donors, tracked circulating CD8+ T-cell counts.

The CDR3 has 15 residues. Germline values: CDR1 SGHNT, CDR2 YENEEA. Trimming pared 5 bases from V and 5 bases from J, leaving 17 bases between. TCRdb's copy holds only in-frame clones and misses some; the assay was immunoSEQ multiplex PCR. Of 150,000 to 200,000 clones listed, around 80% are singletons. V is TRBV11-3 and J is TRBJ2-3, with a possible D match to TRBD2 (7 bases). The sample here was PBMCs, taken after 24 months of ibrutinib treatment. The TCR comes from a human donor with chronic lymphocytic leukemia. The CDR3 sequence is CASSLRGGGRDTQYF. In DNA form, the CDR3 reads TGTGCCAGCAGCCTCCGTGGGGGGGGGCGAGATACGCAGTATTTT. The full variable domain, rest sourced from reference TRBV11-3 and TRBJ2-3, is EAGVVQSPRYKIIEKKQPVAFWCNPISGHNTLYWYLQNLGQGPELLIRYENEEAVDDSQLPKDRFSAERLKGVDSTLKIQPAELGDSAVYLCASSLRGGGRDTQYFGPGTRLTVL.